These T cell receptor beta chains were read from a single sample in a study of post-analysis software for immune sequencing data. TCRdb reprocessed the PCR reads with MiXCR, giving one entry per CDR3 protein. The profile shows about 400,000 distinct CDR3 sequences, roughly 36% of them singletons. The material sequenced was blood. Receptor source: a girl aged 10-17 years with multiple sclerosis. Each CDR3 is given with its conserved first and last residue. Each record gives: V gene, CDR3 length, CDR3 protein.

v_gene: TRBV7-2; len: 13; CDR3aa: CASSPRGESEQFF
v_gene: TRBV12-3/TRBV12-4; len: 15; CDR3aa: CASSFSLAGGYEQFF
v_gene: TRBV5-8; len: 13; CDR3aa: CASSLGDPHLAFF
v_gene: TRBV3-1; len: 12; CDR3aa: CASHSGGGLAFF
v_gene: TRBV4-1; len: 15; CDR3aa: CASSHRVQGGVAPYF
v_gene: TRBV4-1; len: 16; CDR3aa: CASSQERTVLNQPQHF
v_gene: TRBV4-3; len: 15; CDR3aa: CASSQRGTSTDTQYF
v_gene: TRBV4-1; len: 16; CDR3aa: CASSHPVRGLNQPQHF
v_gene: TRBV5-1; len: 11; CDR3aa: CASSLRAEQYF
v_gene: TRBV5-1; len: 15; CDR3aa: CASSPRDTFNGKLFF
v_gene: TRBV7-9; len: 13; CDR3aa: CASSPDRAIFQYF
v_gene: TRBV6-2/TRBV6-3; len: 14; CDR3aa: CASSYIRGGQPQHF
v_gene: TRBV7-9; len: 13; CDR3aa: CASRQGGSYEQYF
v_gene: TRBV20-1; len: 14; CDR3aa: CSAQPRNRNTEAFF
v_gene: TRBV15; len: 14; CDR3aa: CATSGGQGLDGYTF
v_gene: TRBV20-1; len: 12; CDR3aa: CSARGTRNEQFF
v_gene: TRBV5-1; len: 14; CDR3aa: CASSFGQSLGEQYF
v_gene: TRBV6-6; len: 15; CDR3aa: CASSTPGSSSYEQYF
v_gene: TRBV12-3/TRBV12-4; len: 17; CDR3aa: CASSPRQGQARAYEQYF
v_gene: TRBV20-1; len: 16; CDR3aa: CSAKLDGSSYNSPLHF
v_gene: TRBV7-2; len: 16; CDR3aa: CASSLLGDFYTGELFF
v_gene: TRBV30; len: 13; CDR3aa: CAWSAGSGAEQYF
v_gene: TRBV11-2; len: 18; CDR3aa: CASSLVPAGASSYNEQFF
v_gene: TRBV12-3/TRBV12-4; len: 15; CDR3aa: CASSLRQGMDTEAFF
v_gene: TRBV20-1; len: 13; CDR3aa: CSAPIGGNQPQHF
v_gene: TRBV2; len: 16; CDR3aa: CASSGTHITSTDTQYF
v_gene: TRBV5-6; len: 16; CDR3aa: CASSIGSGGYQETQYF
v_gene: TRBV12-3/TRBV12-4; len: 12; CDR3aa: CASTRGGYGYTF
v_gene: TRBV5-1; len: 15; CDR3aa: CASSLETGDFLEAFF
v_gene: TRBV9; len: 13; CDR3aa: CASLALAKNIQYF
v_gene: TRBV18; len: 15; CDR3aa: CASSTRSTSEDTQYF
v_gene: TRBV29-1; len: 12; CDR3aa: CSVVGGPDGYTF
v_gene: TRBV20-1; len: 14; CDR3aa: CSARERGVSYEQYF
v_gene: TRBV7-9; len: 14; CDR3aa: CASSPKTGSYEQYF
v_gene: TRBV6-5; len: 14; CDR3aa: CASSPTGSTSPLHF
v_gene: TRBV9; len: 18; CDR3aa: CASSVATGTSLGVNEQFF
v_gene: TRBV12-3/TRBV12-4; len: 14; CDR3aa: CASSSRTGQETRYF
v_gene: TRBV20-1; len: 15; CDR3aa: CSARDTGGNTGELFF
v_gene: TRBV27; len: 18; CDR3aa: CASSAWDHRGRRNTEAFF